Below are 29 T cell receptor beta chains sequenced from a single sample in a study of blood T cell repertoires in COVID-19. The assay was immunoSEQ multiplex PCR, and TCRdb's table has in-frame clones only and misses some. The data show just over 250,000 clones, more than 75% seen once. The sample taken for sequencing was peripheral blood. The receptors derive from a woman in her fifties or sixties with acute or convalescent COVID-19.

The chain uses TRBV7-2 and TRBJ2-5; D gene unclear. CDR1 is SGHTA, CDR2 FQGNSA, per germline. The V end was cut by 5 bases, the J end by 2 bases, with 12 bases between. The CDR3 runs to 14 residues. The CDR3 here is CASSPGPRQETQYF. CDR3 DNA sequence: TGTGCCAGCAGCCCTGGGCCCAGACAAGAGACCCAGTACTTC.

The chain carries TRBV11-3 and TRBJ2-3; TRBD2 agrees at 16 bases. The CDR3 loop spans 17 amino acids. The germline V gene encodes CDR1 SGHNT and CDR2 YENEEA. V was clipped by 1 base and J by 4 bases; unmatched bases: 2. The CDR3 DNA sequence: TGTGCCAGCAGCTTAGGGGGACTAGCGGGAGGGCCAGATACGCAGTATTTT. This gives the protein CASSLGGLAGGPDTQYF.

The chain carries TRBV6-5 and TRBJ2-6; D remains unclear. Trimming removed 7 bases at V and 4 bases at J, with 5 bases between. The CDR3 extends over 12 amino acids. The germline gives CDR1 MNHEY, CDR2 SVGAGI. The CDR3 coding sequence is TGTGCCAGCACAATCGGGGCCAACGTCCTGACTTTC. Protein sequence: CASTIGANVLTF.

The rearrangement joins TRBV5-1 to TRBJ1-4; 8 positions agree with TRBD1. V shed 3 bases, J shed 0 bases, and the junction held 7 bases outside the gene matches. From germline, CDR1 is SGHRS and CDR2 YFSETQ. The CDR3 length is 17 residues. The CDR3 protein is CASSSQGAGATNEKLFF. The CDR3 region has the DNA TGCGCCAGCAGCTCCCAGGGGGCGGGCGCAACTAATGAAAAACTGTTTTTT.

The chain is built from TRBV29-1 and TRBJ2-5, with a weak D call TRBD2 (6 bases). Trimming took 4 bases from V and 1 from J, leaving 13 bases between them. The CDR3 is made up of 14 amino acids. The germline gives CDR1 SQVTM, CDR2 ANQGSEA. CDR3 coding DNA: TGCAGCGTTGTAGGAGGGGACCGCCAAGAGACCCAGTACTTC. Translation: CSVVGGDRQETQYF.

This sequence joins TRBV28 and TRBJ2-1, with 11 bases aligning to TRBD1. V lost 4 bases, J lost 7 bases, and 6 bases stayed unmatched. Germline V gene lookup returns CDR1 MDHEN and CDR2 SYDVKM. CDR3 size: 15 residues. The CDR3 region has the DNA TGTGCCAGCAGTTCCCCGGGACAGGGGGTGAATGAGCAGTTCTTC. Protein: CASSSPGQGVNEQFF.

CDR3 protein: CASGSDREQTQYF. DNA for the CDR3: TGTGCTAGTGGTTCGGACAGGGAACAGACCCAGTACTTC. The chain links TRBV12-5 to TRBJ2-5, with 8 bases aligning to TRBD1. The CDR3 loop spans 13 amino acids. With V trimmed by 4 bases and J by 6 bases, 4 bases remained unmatched. Germline values: CDR1 LGHNT, CDR2 FRNRAP.

The rearrangement links TRBV7-8 to TRBJ1-3; D unresolved. V lost 2 bases and J 1 base, leaving 12 bases between the germline ends. The CDR3 has 16 amino acids. The germline CDR1 and CDR2 sequences are SGHVS and FQNEAQ. CDR3 loop: CASSLFPGRSGNTIYF. The CDR3 region has the DNA TGTGCCAGCAGCTTATTCCCAGGTCGATCTGGAAACACCATATATTTT.

The chain employs TRBV6-2 or TRBV6-3 and TRBJ2-5, with D uncertain. V was shortened by 2 bases and J by 5 bases, with 9 bases between the two germline ends. The germline CDR1 and CDR2 sequences are MNHEY and SVGEGT. The CDR3 length is 13 residues. The CDR3 protein is CASSYAVYETQYF. In DNA, the CDR3 is TGTGCCAGCAGTTACGCGGTCTACGAGACCCAGTACTTC.

This clone was recorded only once. The rearrangement uses TRBV27 and TRBJ1-5; 7 bases are shared with TRBD1. CDR3 length: 14 residues. The V gene end was trimmed by 2 bases and the J gene end by 4 bases; junction bases not matched to a gene: 2. CDR1 and CDR2 from the germline V gene are MNHEY and SMNVEV (reference sequence). In DNA, the CDR3 is TGTGCCAGCAGTTTAGTGGGACAGAATCAGCCCCAGCATTTT. This sequence encodes CASSLVGQNQPQHF.

The chain recombines TRBV6-6 with TRBJ2-1, with D perhaps TRBD1 (7 bases). The germline V gene has CDR1 MNHNY and CDR2 SVGAGI (reference sequence). The CDR3 extends over 16 amino acids. The V end was cut by 6 bases, the J end by 5 bases, with 20 bases between. The DNA of the CDR3 is TGTGCCAGCAGAGACCCGGGGCGGGGACAGAACAATGAGCAGTTCTTC. Translation: CASRDPGRGQNNEQFF.

V is TRBV19 and J is TRBJ2-3; D is perhaps TRBD2 (6 bases). The CDR3 extends over 16 amino acids. Germline V gene data show CDR1 as LNHDA and CDR2 as SQIVND (reference sequence). Trimming left V 6 bases short and J 2 bases short, with 18 bases between. CDR3 protein: CASRERGRTLTDTQYF. DNA of the CDR3: TGTGCCAGTAGGGAACGAGGGAGGACACTCACAGATACGCAGTATTTT.

The chain recombines TRBV7-3 with TRBJ1-5; possible D gene TRBD1, 5 bases. The CDR3 covers 13 residues. CDR1 is SGHTA and CDR2 is FQGTGA in the germline V gene. Trimming cost V 5 bases and J 6 bases, with 11 bases left between them. In DNA form, the CDR3 reads TGTGCCAGCAGCGTGACAGCGGGTCAGCCCCAGCATTTT. Translating gives CASSVTAGQPQHF.

A few counts support this clone. V gene TRBV24-1 combines with J gene TRBJ2-1; TRBD2 aligns across 10 bases. Germline CDR1 reads KGHDR; CDR2 reads SFDVKD. The CDR3 extends over 17 amino acids. V was pared by 6 bases and J by 4 bases, with 11 bases of the junction left unmatched. DNA of the CDR3: TGTGCCACCAGTACAGGTACTGGACTAGCGGATTACAATGAGCAGTTCTTC. This codes for CATSTGTGLADYNEQFF.

The chain carries TRBV6-5 and TRBJ1-6, with TRBD1 matching 9 bases. Trimming at V came to 8 bases and at J to 10 bases, leaving 6 bases not matched to a gene. The germline gives CDR1 MNHEY, CDR2 SVGAGI. The CDR3 has 13 amino acids. CDR3 coding DNA: TGTGCCAGCTGGGGACAGGGAGTGTCACCCCTCCACTTT. Translated, it gives CASWGQGVSPLHF.

The chain couples TRBV4-1 to TRBJ1-1; weak D call: TRBD1 (6 bases). CDR3 length: 13 residues. The V and J ends lost 5 bases and 12 bases respectively, with 19 bases between them. Germline assignment: CDR1 MGHRA and CDR2 YSYEKL. The CDR3 coding sequence is TGCGCCAGCAGCGCCGGGGGGGCGCCTCGAACTTTCTTT. Translation: CASSAGGAPRTFF.

This chain connects TRBV10-3 to TRBJ2-1; TRBD2 matches at 10 bases. V was pared by 2 bases and J by 6 bases, with 10 bases of the junction left unmatched. Germline CDR1 ENHRY, CDR2 SYGVKD. This CDR3 comprises 17 residues. The CDR3 DNA reads as TGTGCCATCAGTGAGGGGGCTAGCGGGAGAATAGGCAATGAGCAGTTCTTC. Protein: CAISEGASGRIGNEQFF.

The rearrangement uses TRBV9 and TRBJ2-7; 8 bases match TRBD1. CDR3 length: 13 residues. V lost 3 bases and J lost 3; bases outside the gene matches: 2. Germline lookup yields CDR1 SGDLS and CDR2 YYNGEE. The CDR3, as DNA: TGTGCCAGCAGCGACAGGGGGGACTACGAGCAGTACTTC. Its protein is CASSDRGDYEQYF. Full variable domain (remainder filled in from reference TRBV9 and TRBJ2-7): DSGVTQTPKHLITATGQRVTLRCSPRSGDLSVYWYQQSLDQGLQFLIQYYNGEERAKGNILERFSAQQFPDLHSELNLSSLELGDSALYFCASSDRGDYEQYFGPGTRLTVT.

The chain has TRBV18 and TRBJ1-5; D is possibly TRBD1 (5 bases). CDR1 and CDR2 (germline): KGHSH, LQKENI. The CDR3 runs 15 residues. Trimming took off 1 base at V and 11 bases at J, with 18 bases between the two ends. The CDR3 region is CASSPQSDSPLAQHF. In nucleotides, the CDR3 is TGTGCCAGCTCACCACAAAGTGACAGTCCCCTGGCCCAGCATTTT.

This clone came up a few times. This chain uses TRBV24-1 with TRBJ2-5, with 8 bases identical to TRBD2. V was pared by 0 bases and J by 0 bases, with 8 bases of the junction left unmatched. CDR3 length: 18 amino acids. Germline CDR1 is KGHDR and CDR2 is SFDVKD. In DNA form, the CDR3 reads TGTGCCACCAGTGATTTGAATCGCCGGGAGGGGTACCAAGAGACCCAGTACTTC. This sequence encodes CATSDLNRREGYQETQYF.

This chain uses TRBV5-8 with TRBJ2-3, with a weak D call TRBD2 (5 bases). Germline values: CDR1 SGHTS, CDR2 YDEGEE. This CDR3 has 14 amino acids. Trimming stripped 3 bases from V and 5 bases from J, with 13 bases between. CDR3 loop: CASSSAPRGDTQYF. The CDR3 DNA is TGTGCCAGCAGCTCCGCGCCCCGGGGAGATACGCAGTATTTT. The whole variable domain, remainder taken from reference TRBV5-8 and TRBJ2-3, is EAGVTQSPTHLIKTRGQQATLRCSPISGHTSVYWYQQALGLGLQFLLWYDEGEERNRGNFPPRFSGRQFPNYSSELNVNALELEDSALYLCASSSAPRGDTQYFGPGTRLTVL.

J is TRBJ2-1 and V is TRBV7-2, with 12 bases identical to TRBD2. Per the germline V gene, CDR1 is SGHTA and CDR2 is FQGNSA. J lost 7 bases, V lost 2 bases, and 3 bases had no gene match. CDR3 length: 15 amino acids. CDR3 nucleotides: TGTGCCAGCAGCTTACTAGCGGGAGGGGGTAATGAGCAGTTCTTC. Protein sequence: CASSLLAGGGNEQFF.

This rearrangement joins TRBV24-1 to TRBJ2-1, with D uncertain. Per the germline V gene, CDR1 is KGHDR and CDR2 is SFDVKD. This CDR3 contains 13 residues. Deletions cut 3 bases from V and 4 bases from J, with 6 bases between. The CDR3 here is CATSDGRYNEQFF. In DNA, the CDR3 is TGTGCCACCAGTGATGGCAGGTACAATGAGCAGTTCTTC.

The chain is built from TRBV5-4 and TRBJ2-1; the match to TRBD2 covers 8 bases. V gave up 3 bases and J gave up 9 bases; unmatched junction bases: 11. This CDR3 is 15 amino acids long. CDR1 and CDR2 from the germline V gene are SGHNT and YYREEE (reference sequence). The chain's CDR3 is CASSSQAGVVGEQFF. CDR3 DNA sequence: TGTGCCAGCAGCTCCCAAGCGGGAGTGGTGGGTGAGCAGTTCTTC.

In this sample, this clone turned up once. The CDR3 reads CSAQGAGGPQHF. The CDR3 bases are TGCAGCGCCCAGGGGGCGGGTGGGCCCCAGCATTTT. V gene TRBV29-1 combines with J gene TRBJ1-5, with 8 positions matching TRBD1. The CDR3 loop spans 12 amino acids. Germline V gene sequence: CDR1 SQVTM, CDR2 ANQGSEA. V dropped 7 bases and J dropped 9; count of bases not matched to a gene: 8. Drawing the rest from reference TRBV29-1 and TRBJ1-5, the complete variable domain is SAVISQKPSRDICQRGTSLTIQCQVDSQVTMMFWYRQQPGQSLTLIATANQGSEATYESGFVIDKFPISRPNLTFSTLTVSNMSPEDSSIYLCSAQGAGGPQHFGDGTRLSIL.

The J gene is TRBJ2-7, the V gene TRBV11-2, with D perhaps matching TRBD2 (6 bases). The CDR3 has 16 residues. Trimming shortened V by 4 bases and J by 6 bases, and 22 bases separated the two germline ends. CDR1 and CDR2 (germline): SGHAT, FQNNGV. The CDR3 protein is CASSYRRDSFLAEQYF. In nucleotides, the CDR3 is TGTGCCAGCAGCTACAGGCGGGATTCCTTTCTTGCCGAGCAGTACTTC.

The V and J genes are TRBV7-3 and TRBJ2-1; D is perhaps TRBD2 (6 bases). The CDR3 has 15 residues. V was cut by 1 base and J by 4 bases, with 11 bases left in between. The V gene's germline CDR1 is SGHTA and CDR2 FQGTGA. The CDR3 here is CASSLSREQYNEQFF. CDR3 sequence (DNA): TGTGCCAGCAGCTTAAGTCGGGAGCAATACAATGAGCAGTTCTTC.

V usage is TRBV15 and J usage is TRBJ2-7; TRBD1 matches at 9 bases. Germline-derived CDR1 and CDR2 are LNHNV and YYDKDF (reference sequence). V dropped 1 base and J dropped 0; count of bases not matched to a gene: 13. CDR3 length equals 19 residues. The CDR3 is CATSRAVGSRDRDSYEQYF. The DNA of the CDR3 is TGTGCCACCAGCAGAGCTGTCGGGTCGCGGGACAGGGACTCCTACGAGCAGTACTTC.

The chain joins TRBV6-2 or TRBV6-3 to TRBJ2-7; 10 nucleotides line up with TRBD1. After removal of 1 base from V and 3 bases from J, the junction contained 9 bases not matched to a gene. The CDR3 contains 17 residues. Germline CDR1 is MNHEY and CDR2 is SVGEGT. This CDR3 reads CASSYYPRTGGFYEQYF. Here the CDR3 DNA reads TGTGCCAGCAGTTACTACCCTCGGACAGGGGGTTTCTACGAGCAGTACTTC.